The sequence of this T cell receptor beta chain was determined in a study of T cells after yellow fever vaccination (dated by TCRdb to between 2017 and 2020). As for the study more broadly: The SMART-Seq v4 Ultra Low Input RNA kit was used to prepare libraries from fractions with low cell numbers. To follow T-cell clones before and after both primary and booster YFV17D yellow fever vaccination, bulk TCR alpha and beta repertoires underwent longitudinal sequencing. Blood was drawn at multiple timepoints before and after primary and secondary immunization, with bulk PBMC replicates and cell subsets isolated. Two healthy male donors made up the cohort, one aged 18 to 30 years and the other aged 30 to 39 years. Broad study findings and their caveats: The secondary T-cell response was found to be weaker but faster than the primary response, with a peak reached on day 5 rather than on day 15. After the booster, most clones that had expanded after primary vaccination were detected again (nearly 97% of CD4 and roughly 86% of CD8), suggesting broad maintenance of memory. Only a couple of donors were included in the study, so the extent to which the findings can be generalized is limited. FACS-sorted repertoires could contain abundant contaminating clonotypes from the bulk population, so computational filtering was required. A small fraction of clonotypes appeared in both the CD4 and CD8 compartments, likely as a result of convergent recombination.

Sequencing was performed on an Illumina NovaSeq 6000. TCR cDNA was synthesized by 5'RACE template switching, which introduced a universal primer site and unique molecular identifiers. cDNA synthesis was primed from both the TCR alpha and TCR beta constant segments. Library amplification involved two PCR steps, and the second step added sample barcodes and sequencing adapters. Sequencing of the libraries was done on either Illumina HiSeq 2500 (2x100 bp) or NovaSeq (2x150 bp). Per the source publication's procedure: MIGEC was used to demultiplex reads and collapse the reads into UMI consensus sequences, and MiXCR was used for V(D)J alignment. Vaccine-responding clonotypes were defined with edgeR using replicate PBMC samples, requiring FDR below 0.01 and a log2 fold change above 5 up to day 15. Bulk clonotypes were assigned CD4 or CD8 identity according to which sequenced CD4 or CD8 repertoire held them at higher abundance. Through fastp at Q25 and MiXCR, TCRdb rebuilt clones from the public reads, retaining in-frame beta chains. Rows merge per CDR3 protein into single entries with the most common DNA and genes. V and J calls and clone size were set by TCRdb, not the authors. Recorded for this sample are a few hundred thousand distinct CDR3 sequences; 3.5% to 5% of them occurred a single time. The top ten hold 15% to 20% of the sample.

Clipping removes 5 bases from V and 5 bases from J, with 15 as the unmatched junction base count. The germline V gene (reference sequence) supplies CDR1 SEHNR and CDR2 FQNEAQ. The CDR3 runs 17 residues from the cysteine to the phenylalanine. Kept here is only the CDR3 DNA, which spans 51 bases and is read in frame from base 1. The treatment or condition label for this specimen denotes: live attenuated yellow fever vaccine strain. At every blood-draw timepoint, two biological replicates of bulk PBMCs were collected. A standard Ficoll-Paque protocol was used to isolate PBMCs from peripheral blood. TriZol was used to extract RNA from bulk PBMCs, from CD4 and CD8 fractions, and from dextramer-positive and dextramer-negative fractions. A remark on this clonotype: Its antigen has not been determined. One base away there is no much larger clone; base qualities are not given.

The chain is made from TRBV7-9 and TRBJ2-5, with TRBD1 identical over 9 junction bases. The origin of this receptor is a man younger than 30 who received the YFV17D yellow fever vaccine. Sequences were derived from PBMCs, sampled 15 days after the yellow fever booster vaccination. The CDR3 region: CASSPDFGTGSGETQYF. The DNA sequence is TGTGCCAGCAGCCCCGATTTCGGGACAGGGAGTGGGGAGACCCAGTACTTC. The full variable domain, completed from the reference TRBV7-9 and TRBJ2-5 proteins outside the CDR3, reads DTGVSQNPRHKITKRGQNVTFRCDPISEHNRLYWYRQTLGQGPEFLTYFQNEAQLEKSRLLSDRFSAERPKGSFSTLEIQRTEQGDSAMYLCASSPDFGTGSGETQYFGPGTRLLVL.